This T cell receptor beta chain was sequenced in a study of control samples from healthy donors and cancer patients. V was cut by 3 bases and J by 1 base, with 9 bases left in between. This CDR3 is 14 amino acids long. Germline V lookup: CDR1 MDHEN, CDR2 SYDVKM. Some clones are missing from TCRdb's copy, which holds only in-frame ones; the method was immunoSEQ multiplex PCR. The profile covers tens of thousands of clones, with 91% appearing a single time and approximately 12% taken by the ten largest. The sample consisted of PBMCs. The genes are TRBV28 and TRBJ2-5; D remains ambiguous. This TCR was recovered from a man aged 50-59 years with lung cancer. The CDR3 sequence: CASSLSPSQETQYF. Written as DNA, the CDR3 is TGTGCCAGCAGTTTGTCTCCAAGCCAAGAGACCCAGTACTTC.